This T cell receptor beta chain was documented in a study of blood T cell repertoires in COVID-19. In the study overall: PBMCs, B-cell-depleted T cells, or T cells provided the cDNA or gDNA that made up the material.

In the study's own analysis: Amplification with reference gene primers provided the estimates of nucleated cell counts. The repertoire was sequenced with immunoSEQ multiplex PCR; TCRdb's copy has only in-frame clones and lacks some. V, J and clone size reflect that table, while D and trimming were determined from the DNA. This table has 110,000 to 150,000 clones, around 90% appearing once. Sequenced material: peripheral blood. The sequence came from a man in his 70s with acute or convalescent COVID-19.

The CDR3 region has the DNA TGCGCCAGCAGCCCACGGGGACTACTCGACTACAATGAGCAGTTCTTC. It encodes CASSPRGLLDYNEQFF. The gene calls are TRBV5-1 and TRBJ2-1, with 7 bases aligning to TRBD2. CDR1 is SGHRS and CDR2 is YFSETQ in the germline V gene. V trimming: 4 bases; J trimming: 3 bases; junction bases outside the gene matches: 10. The CDR3 has 16 amino acids.